The 9 T cell receptor beta chains below were found in one sample sequenced in a study of radiotherapy plus CTLA-4 blockade in lung cancer. Libraries were prepared by immunoSEQ multiplex PCR; TCRdb keeps only in-frame clonotypes and omits some of them. This sample has fewer than 70,000 clones, with roughly 85% found just once. Sequences were derived from peripheral blood, sampled from a patient treated with radiotherapy plus ipilimumab. The receptors shown here come from a human donor with non-small cell lung cancer who had a complete response to radiotherapy plus ipilimumab.

The chain couples TRBV6-5 to TRBJ2-7; D unclear. Germline lookup yields CDR1 MNHEY and CDR2 SVGAGI. CDR3 length: 14 amino acids. Trimming removed 4 bases from V and 4 bases from J, with 14 bases in between. In DNA form, the CDR3 reads TGTGCCAGCAGTTCGTCACCTGATCAATACGAGCAGTACTTC. Its protein product is CASSSSPDQYEQYF.

The chain has TRBV27 and TRBJ2-1, with no clear D. The CDR3 covers 14 residues. V was pared by 5 bases and J by 2 bases, with 10 bases between. From germline, CDR1 is MNHEY and CDR2 SMNVEV (reference sequence). The CDR3 nucleotides are TGTGCCAGCAGTATGGGCGGCCCCTACAATGAGCAGTTCTTC. Its translation is CASSMGGPYNEQFF.

This clone was counted many times. V is TRBV5-1 and J is TRBJ1-2; TRBD1 is a possible D gene (5 bases). Between the trimmed V and J ends, which lost 1 base and 2 bases, there was a span of 15 bases. The germline CDR1 and CDR2 sequences are SGHRS and YFSETQ. The CDR3 has 16 amino acids. In DNA, the CDR3 is TGCGCCAGCAGCTTGCCCCGGGGGGGGTCCAACTATGGCTACACCTTC. Translation: CASSLPRGGSNYGYTF.

The rearrangement links TRBV5-4 to TRBJ2-5; TRBD2 matches 7 bases. CDR1 and CDR2 from the germline V gene are SGHNT and YYREEE (reference sequence). The CDR3 length is 13 residues. V was pared by 4 bases and J by 3 bases, with 3 bases of the junction left unmatched. The CDR3 nucleotides read TGTGCCAGCAGCCCCGGGACTAAAGAGACCCAGTACTTC. Translating it yields CASSPGTKETQYF.

The rearrangement links TRBV4-1 to TRBJ1-2, with D perhaps TRBD1 (6 bases). V was pared by 3 bases and J by 3 bases, with 17 bases between. This CDR3 has 16 amino acids. Per germline, CDR1 MGHRA and CDR2 YSYEKL. CDR3: CASSQPSGQTDYGYTF. CDR3 bases: TGCGCCAGCAGCCAGCCCTCGGGACAAACGGACTATGGCTACACCTTC.

This chain connects TRBV7-9 to TRBJ2-2; unclear D gene. V lost 5 bases to trimming and J lost 6 bases, with 10 bases between them. The CDR3 is 13 residues long. Per germline, CDR1 SEHNR and CDR2 FQNEAQ (reference sequence). The CDR3 loop reads CASSPPFPGELFF. CDR3 DNA sequence: TGTGCCAGCAGCCCACCCTTCCCCGGGGAGCTGTTTTTT.

J is TRBJ1-4 and V is TRBV11-3; TRBD1 matches at 7 bases. Germline trimming cut 5 bases from V and 5 bases from J; bases unmatched to any gene: 5. The CDR3 is made up of 14 amino acids. From germline, CDR1 is SGHNT and CDR2 YENEEA. In nucleotides, the CDR3 is TGTGCCAGCAGCCGGGACAGCCGAAATGAAAAACTGTTTTTT. Encoded protein: CASSRDSRNEKLFF. The full variable domain, completed using reference TRBV11-3 and TRBJ1-4, is EAGVVQSPRYKIIEKKQPVAFWCNPISGHNTLYWYLQNLGQGPELLIRYENEEAVDDSQLPKDRFSAERLKGVDSTLKIQPAELGDSAVYLCASSRDSRNEKLFFGSGTQLSVL.

This clone was detected a few times. The chain uses TRBV4-1 and TRBJ1-3; tentatively, D is TRBD1 (5 bases). With 4 bases removed from V and 6 bases from J, the gap between germline ends came to 19 bases. Germline V gene sequence: CDR1 MGHRA, CDR2 YSYEKL. The CDR3 is 16 residues long. The DNA of the CDR3 is TGCGCCAGCAGCCCGATTAAGGTGGGGCGCGAAAACACCATATATTTT. Protein product: CASSPIKVGRENTIYF.

V usage is TRBV6-1 and J usage is TRBJ2-1; 7 bases match TRBD1. The CDR3 sequence is 16 residues long. The ends lost 2 bases at V and 2 bases at J; junction bases unmatched: 6. Germline V gene data show CDR1 as MNHNS and CDR2 as SASEGT. The CDR3 is CASSELGTVTYNEQFF. The DNA of the CDR3 is TGTGCCAGCAGTGAACTCGGGACAGTCACCTACAATGAGCAGTTCTTC.